This TCR beta chain was recovered during a study of glioma-infiltrating T cells after dendritic cell vaccination. Study results and caveats: Only a small number of patients had complete blood and tumor samples.

The CDR3 has 15 residues. CDR1 and CDR2 (germline): SEHNR, FQNEAQ (reference sequence). Trimming cost V 5 bases and J 6 bases; bases outside gene matches: 8. The method was immunoSEQ multiplex PCR; TCRdb's version includes in-frame clones alone and lacks a portion of them. This sample has 90,000 to 110,000 clones; almost 90% occur once, and the top ten carry over 2.5%. Noted time point: after dendritic cell vaccination, including at tumor progression/relapse. Regarding this clone: The antigen remains undetermined.

Sequences were derived from blood, sampled after dendritic cell vaccination. The chain couples TRBV7-9 to TRBJ2-1, with 9 bases identical to TRBD1. The TCR originated in a human donor with glioblastoma. Written as DNA, the CDR3 is TGTGCCAGCAGCCCTCAGGGGACAGGGATCAATGAGCAGTTCTTC. It codes for CASSPQGTGINEQFF.